This T cell receptor (beta chain) appears in the sequencing data of a study of shared clonotypes between healthy human individuals. Across the whole study: There were three CD4 naive, three CD4 memory, two CD8 naive and one CD8 memory plates per donor.

Naive-designated CD8 cells lacked CD45RO, were positively enriched for CCR7, and omitted terminally differentiated effector memory CD45RA+ cells. With respect to this clone: What it recognizes is unknown.

Whole-study findings and limits: About 5% was the fraction of naive CD4 clonotypes found shared across a few donors. Compared with memory subsets, naive subsets generally had larger estimated richness. Among donors, sharing of clonotypes was expected to be affected by sequencing depth.

Generated by immunoSEQ multiplex PCR, the TCRdb table keeps only in-frame clones and is missing some. The table records about 590,000 clones, less than 97% of them present only once. The TCR was taken from a woman aged 25-40 years in good health. Sequencing was carried out using naive CD8+ T cells sorted from blood.

The CDR3 nucleotides are TGTGCCAGCTTCAGCGGGAGTGGCCATGAGCAGTTCTTC. Translation gives CASFSGSGHEQFF. The chain links TRBV6-5 to TRBJ2-1; TRBD2 matches 8 bases. Looked up from germline, CDR1 is MNHEY and CDR2 is SVGAGI. CDR3 length: 13 residues. The trim removed 8 bases at V and 8 bases at J, leaving 8 bases unmatched.